This TCR beta chain emerged from a study of blood T cell repertoires in COVID-19. Overall study context: Italy, Spain and the United States were the sources of the convalescent and acute COVID-19 samples.

The V end was cut by 0 bases, the J end by 4 bases, with 12 bases between. CDR1 MGHRA and CDR2 YSYEKL come from the germline V gene. The CDR3 loop spans 15 amino acids. In the source study's methods: Reference gene primer amplification yielded estimated nucleated cell counts. TCRdb's copy holds only in-frame clones and misses some; the assay was immunoSEQ multiplex PCR. V, J and clone size reflect that table, while D and trimming were determined from the DNA. This table holds under 200,000 clones, over 75% found once. Source material: peripheral blood. The chain links TRBV4-1 to TRBJ2-5, with TRBD1 as a possible D gene (5 bases). The receptor comes from a man aged 40-55 years with active or convalescent COVID-19. CDR3: CASSQDSGRAETQYF. The CDR3 DNA reads as TGCGCCAGCAGCCAAGATTCGGGCAGGGCAGAGACCCAGTACTTC.